A selection of T cell receptor beta chains follows, all from one sample in a study of beta chain features in type 1 diabetes. This table comes from immunoSEQ multiplex PCR, and its TCRdb copy is limited to in-frame clones, with some not included. The sample records a few hundred thousand clones, 25% to 35% being singletons. Sequencing was performed on naive CD4+ T cells from blood. These receptors all stem from a man younger than 35 in good health. Both conserved end residues are part of each CDR3. The order of the fields is D gene, clone size, J gene, V gene, CDR3 DNA, CDR3 protein. A D gene is named only where the DNA matches it firmly. Size values are once, few and many counts, or a class for expanded clones, and some rows have none.

D: TRBD2; size: -; J: TRBJ2-3; V: TRBV27; DNA: TGTGCCAGCAGTTCTATCGGTGGGGCGGGAGGTCGAGGAGATACGCAGTATTTT; CDR3: CASSSIGGAGGRGDTQYF
D: -; size: -; J: TRBJ2-3; V: TRBV7-2; DNA: TGTGCCAGCAGCTCCCCCCGGGGGGCGTCGGGCACAGATACGCAGTATTTT; CDR3: CASSSPRGASGTDTQYF
D: -; size: -; J: TRBJ2-1; V: TRBV28; DNA: TGTGCCAGCAGTGGGGGACCCTACAATGAGCAGTTCTTC; CDR3: CASSGGPYNEQFF
D: TRBD2; size: few; J: TRBJ2-7; V: TRBV29-1; DNA: TGCAGCGTTCGGGCTATAGCGGGAGGCGAGCAGTACTTC; CDR3: CSVRAIAGGEQYF
D: TRBD1; size: -; J: TRBJ2-5; V: TRBV7-8; DNA: TGTGCCAGCAGCTTAGCGCAAACAGGGGGGACCCAGTACTTC; CDR3: CASSLAQTGGTQYF
D: -; size: -; J: TRBJ2-3; V: TRBV4-3; DNA: TGCGCCAGCAGCCAAGATCCCCGCACAGATACGCAGTATTTT; CDR3: CASSQDPRTDTQYF
D: -; size: -; J: TRBJ2-7; V: TRBV5-6; DNA: TGTGCCAGCAGCCCCCGATTGCGCGAGCAGTACTTC; CDR3: CASSPRLREQYF
D: TRBD1; size: -; J: TRBJ1-2; V: TRBV9; DNA: TGTGCCAGCAGCGCCATCCCCGGGACAGGGGTCGGCGGCTACACCTTC; CDR3: CASSAIPGTGVGGYTF
D: -; size: -; J: TRBJ2-5; V: TRBV18; DNA: TGTGCCAGCTCACCACTGACAGCCTCATTGGAGACCCAGTACTTC; CDR3: CASSPLTASLETQYF
D: -; size: -; J: TRBJ2-3; V: TRBV19; DNA: TGTGCCAGTAGTATAGTCATTGGGAATACGCAGTATTTT; CDR3: CASSIVIGNTQYF
D: -; size: -; J: TRBJ1-2; V: TRBV15; DNA: TGTGCCACCAGCAGAGATCGGTATGGCTACACCTTC; CDR3: CATSRDRYGYTF
D: -; size: few; J: TRBJ1-2; V: TRBV7-2; DNA: TGTGCCAGCAGCCGCGCAGGATCCAACTATGGCTACACCTTC; CDR3: CASSRAGSNYGYTF
D: -; size: -; J: TRBJ2-3; V: TRBV27; DNA: TGTGCCAGCAGTTTAAGGGTGAGGGGCACAGATACGCAGTATTTT; CDR3: CASSLRVRGTDTQYF
D: TRBD2; size: -; J: TRBJ2-1; V: TRBV5-1; DNA: TGCGCCAGCAGCTTCGGGACTAGTGGGAATGAGCAGTTCTTC; CDR3: CASSFGTSGNEQFF
D: -; size: few; J: TRBJ2-2; V: TRBV7-2; DNA: TGTGCCAGCAGCTTAGAGGGCACCGGGGAGCTGTTTTTT; CDR3: CASSLEGTGELFF
D: -; size: once; J: TRBJ2-1; V: TRBV6-1; DNA: TGTGCCAGCAGTGAACTCCGCGCAGGGTACAATGAGCAGTTCTTC; CDR3: CASSELRAGYNEQFF
D: TRBD2; size: few; J: TRBJ2-5; V: TRBV30; DNA: TGTGCCTGGAGCCCCAGTCGGACTAGCGGGAGCGCAGAGACCCAGTACTTC; CDR3: CAWSPSRTSGSAETQYF
D: -; size: -; J: TRBJ2-3; V: TRBV19; DNA: TGTGCCAGCGCACCCACTGGCACAGATACGCAGTATTTT; CDR3: CASAPTGTDTQYF
D: -; size: -; J: TRBJ1-5; V: TRBV10-3; DNA: TGTGCCATCAGTGAGGGCACACGTCAGCCCCAGCATTTT; CDR3: CAISEGTRQPQHF
D: -; size: few; J: TRBJ1-2; V: TRBV28; DNA: TGTGCCATTCCGGATCGGACGGCCACTAACTATGGCTACACCTTC; CDR3: CAIPDRTATNYGYTF
D: TRBD2; size: few; J: TRBJ2-1; V: TRBV29-1; DNA: TGCAGCGCTGACCCAGGACTAGCGGGGAATGAGCAGTTCTTC; CDR3: CSADPGLAGNEQFF
D: TRBD1; size: few; J: TRBJ2-1; V: TRBV4-3; DNA: TGCGCCAGCAGCCAAGACGGAAAGGGGGCGCGTGAGCAGTTCTTC; CDR3: CASSQDGKGAREQFF
D: -; size: -; J: TRBJ2-3; V: TRBV27; DNA: TGTGCCAGCAGTTTTCTAGTGACAGATACGCAGTATTTT; CDR3: CASSFLVTDTQYF
D: TRBD1; size: -; J: TRBJ1-1; V: TRBV30; DNA: TGTGCCTGGGACCGACAGGGTCACACTGAAGCTTTCTTT; CDR3: CAWDRQGHTEAFF
D: TRBD1; size: -; J: TRBJ2-3; V: TRBV15; DNA: TGTGCCACCAGCAGCAACCGGGACAGTAGCACAGATACGCAGTATTTT; CDR3: CATSSNRDSSTDTQYF
D: TRBD2; size: -; J: TRBJ2-3; V: TRBV29-1; DNA: TGCAGCGTTCTTGCGGGGGGGCGCACAGATACGCAGTATTTT; CDR3: CSVLAGGRTDTQYF
D: -; size: -; J: TRBJ2-5; V: TRBV21-1; DNA: TGTGCCAGCAGCAAAGATAGCGGGAAGAAGACCCAGTACTTC; CDR3: CASSKDSGKKTQYF
D: -; size: -; J: TRBJ2-1; V: TRBV29-1; DNA: TGCAGCGTTGAGAGGGGTGGCGGCGGCGTATACAATGAGCAGTTCTTC; CDR3: CSVERGGGGVYNEQFF
D: TRBD2; size: few; J: TRBJ2-5; V: TRBV15; DNA: TGTGCCACCAGCAGGGGACTACCACAAGAGACCCAGTACTTC; CDR3: CATSRGLPQETQYF
D: -; size: -; J: TRBJ2-3; V: TRBV4-2; DNA: TGTGCCAGCAGCCGGGAACGGGCCGGCACAGATACGCAGTATTTT; CDR3: CASSRERAGTDTQYF
D: -; size: -; J: TRBJ2-7; V: TRBV7-9; DNA: TGTGCCAGCAGCTTTTCGGGCCTTAACGGCGGGCAGTACTTC; CDR3: CASSFSGLNGGQYF
D: -; size: few; J: TRBJ2-2; V: TRBV28; DNA: TGTGCCAGCAGGAGACAGAGCGGCACCGGGGAGCTGTTTTTT; CDR3: CASRRQSGTGELFF
D: -; size: few; J: TRBJ1-2; V: TRBV7-9; DNA: TGTGCCAGCAGCCCCCGGCGCTATGGCTACACCTTC; CDR3: CASSPRRYGYTF
D: -; size: few; J: TRBJ2-7; V: TRBV11-2; DNA: TGTGCCAGCAGCTTAGACAGCTTCTACGAGCAGTACTTC; CDR3: CASSLDSFYEQYF
D: -; size: few; J: TRBJ2-2; V: TRBV30; DNA: TGTGCCTGGAGCCTGACAGGAGACGGGGAGCTGTTTTTT; CDR3: CAWSLTGDGELFF
D: -; size: -; J: TRBJ2-1; V: TRBV7-3; DNA: TGTGCCAGCAGCGCGACCCTGGGAGGCTACAATGAGCAGTTCTTC; CDR3: CASSATLGGYNEQFF
D: TRBD1; size: -; J: TRBJ2-7; V: TRBV4-1; DNA: TGCGCCAGCAGCCAATCCCGGGACAGGGCTTACGAGCAGTACTTC; CDR3: CASSQSRDRAYEQYF
D: TRBD2; size: few; J: TRBJ2-1; V: TRBV7-8; DNA: TGTGCCAGCAGCCACCTTAGGGCTAGCGGGAGGGGAGCCAATGAGCAGTTCTTC; CDR3: CASSHLRASGRGANEQFF
D: -; size: few; J: TRBJ2-3; V: TRBV7-3; DNA: TGTGCCAGCAGCTTATCGGGTATTAGCACAGATACGCAGTATTTT; CDR3: CASSLSGISTDTQYF
D: TRBD2; size: -; J: TRBJ2-3; V: TRBV28; DNA: TGTGCCAGCCTGCTAGCGGGAGGGACAGATACGCAGTATTTT; CDR3: CASLLAGGTDTQYF
D: -; size: once; J: TRBJ2-5; V: TRBV6-4; DNA: TGTGCCAGCAGTGAAGAAGGAGGGCAAGAGACCCAGTACTTC; CDR3: CASSEEGGQETQYF
D: TRBD1; size: few; J: TRBJ1-5; V: TRBV7-2; DNA: TGTGCCAGCAGCCTGGACAGGGTACAGCCCCAGCATTTT; CDR3: CASSLDRVQPQHF
D: -; size: few; J: TRBJ2-5; V: TRBV7-2; DNA: TGTGCCAGCAGCGAGACCCGGGGACGAGAGAAGACCCAGTACTTC; CDR3: CASSETRGREKTQYF
D: -; size: -; J: TRBJ1-2; V: TRBV30; DNA: TGTGCCTGGAGTCTGGGGCGACACTATGGCTACACCTTC; CDR3: CAWSLGRHYGYTF
D: TRBD1; size: -; J: TRBJ2-1; V: TRBV11-2; DNA: TGTGCCAGCAGTCTCCGGGACAGAGACAATGAGCAGTTCTTC; CDR3: CASSLRDRDNEQFF
D: TRBD2; size: few; J: TRBJ2-3; V: TRBV5-1; DNA: TGCGCCAGCAGCTCCTGGACTAGCGGTATAGATACGCAGTATTTT; CDR3: CASSSWTSGIDTQYF
D: TRBD2; size: -; J: TRBJ2-1; V: TRBV29-1; DNA: TGCAGCGTTGACCCTTCGGGGCGGGAGTCTACTGAGCAGTTCTTC; CDR3: CSVDPSGRESTEQFF